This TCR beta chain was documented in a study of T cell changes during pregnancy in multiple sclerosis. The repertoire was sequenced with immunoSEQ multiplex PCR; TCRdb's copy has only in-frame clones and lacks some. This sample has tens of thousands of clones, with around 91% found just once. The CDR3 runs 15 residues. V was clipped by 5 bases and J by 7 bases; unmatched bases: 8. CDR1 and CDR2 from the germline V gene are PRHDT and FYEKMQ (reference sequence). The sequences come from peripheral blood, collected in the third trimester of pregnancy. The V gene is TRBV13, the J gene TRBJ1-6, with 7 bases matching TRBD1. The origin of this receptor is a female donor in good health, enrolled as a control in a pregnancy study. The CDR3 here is CASSTLQGVNSPLHF. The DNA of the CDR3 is TGTGCCAGCAGCACTCTTCAGGGGGTAAATTCACCCCTCCACTTT. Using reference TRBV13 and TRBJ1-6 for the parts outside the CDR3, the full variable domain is AAGVIQSPRHLIKEKRETATLKCYPIPRHDTVYWYQQGPGQDPQFLISFYEKMQSDKGSIPDRFSAQQFSDYHSELNMSSLELGDSALYFCASSTLQGVNSPLHFGNGTRLTVT.